This T cell receptor (beta chain) appears in the sequencing data of a study of blood T cell repertoires in COVID-19. Clones were sequenced by immunoSEQ multiplex PCR, and TCRdb holds only the in-frame ones, with some missing. The table has around 16,000 clones, roughly 91% seen once. The germline V and J ends were trimmed by 5 bases and 5 bases, with 10 bases remaining between them. Germline-derived CDR1 and CDR2 are SEHNR and FQNEAQ (reference sequence). The CDR3 totals 13 residues. This chain connects TRBV7-9 to TRBJ1-5; perhaps TRBD1 as D (5 bases). The clonotype was recovered from a man aged 60-69 years with acute or convalescent COVID-19. Input material: peripheral blood. The DNA of the CDR3 is TGTGCCAGCAGCCCCCTCAGGGATCAGCCCCAGCATTTT. Protein: CASSPLRDQPQHF.